The rows below give T cell receptor beta chains drawn from one sample of a study of blood T cell repertoires in COVID-19. The protocol was immunoSEQ multiplex PCR, while the TCRdb copy is restricted to in-frame clones and leaves out a portion. This sample yields around 480,000 clones, of which about 85% are seen a single time; about 0.75% belongs to the top ten. Sample: PBMCs or T cells enriched from blood (not recorded which). The receptors stem from a young woman who had recovered from COVID-19. The CDR3 runs from the conserved cysteine through the conserved F or W. D genes are given only for firm matches. Size is omitted from some rows. Given values are once, few, many or a class for expanded clones.

>16|TRBV11-2|TRBJ2-7|TRBD1|NA
CASSPSSGTGMTEQYF
TGTGCCAGCAGTCCTAGCTCCGGGACAGGAATGACCGAGCAGTACTTC
>13|TRBV2|TRBJ1-1|NA|NA
CASSQTGITEAFF
TGTGCCAGCAGCCAAACAGGGATCACTGAAGCTTTCTTT
>14|TRBV7-9|TRBJ1-2|NA|NA
CASSLWTVDYGYTF
TGTGCCAGCAGTCTATGGACAGTAGACTATGGCTACACCTTC
>13|TRBV3-1/TRBV3-2|TRBJ2-5|TRBD2|NA
CASSTPNREAQYF
TGTGCCAGCAGCACCCCGAACCGGGAGGCCCAGTACTTC
>17|TRBV28|TRBJ1-1|TRBD1|once
CASSLSGERGPYTEAFF
TGTGCCAGCAGTTTGAGCGGAGAGAGGGGGCCATACACTGAAGCTTTCTTT
>13|TRBV19|TRBJ1-5|NA|NA
CASSRGPDQPQHF
TGTGCCAGTAGTAGGGGCCCGGATCAGCCCCAGCATTTT
>13|TRBV5-6|TRBJ1-1|NA|NA
CASSLGGNTEAFF
TGTGCCAGCAGCTTAGGGGGGAACACTGAAGCTTTCTTT
>15|TRBV7-8|TRBJ1-2|TRBD1|once
CASSRGDRGNYGYTF
TGTGCCAGCAGCCGGGGGGACAGGGGTAACTATGGCTACACCTTC
>14|TRBV2|TRBJ2-5|TRBD1|NA
CASGRGRDRETQYF
TGTGCCAGCGGAAGGGGTAGGGACAGAGAGACCCAGTACTTC
>13|TRBV27|TRBJ2-1|NA|NA
CASSLSSADEQFF
TGTGCCAGCAGTTTGTCTAGCGCGGATGAGCAGTTCTTC
>15|TRBV3-1/TRBV3-2|TRBJ2-1|TRBD2|few
CASSQRTSGGYEQFF
TGTGCCAGCAGCCAACGGACTAGCGGGGGGTATGAGCAGTTCTTC
>13|TRBV5-1|TRBJ1-2|NA|NA
CASSLGATYGYTF
TGCGCCAGCAGCTTGGGGGCCACCTATGGCTACACCTTC
>11|TRBV20-1|TRBJ1-1|NA|NA
CSAGWRGEAFF
TGCAGTGCCGGCTGGCGGGGTGAAGCTTTCTTT
>15|TRBV18|TRBJ2-2|TRBD1|NA
CASSPFQGAAGELFF
TGTGCCAGCTCACCATTCCAGGGGGCTGCCGGGGAGCTGTTTTTT
>14|TRBV5-1|TRBJ1-1|NA|NA
CASSTAVGNTEAFF
TGCGCCAGCAGCACCGCGGTGGGTAACACTGAAGCTTTCTTT
>13|TRBV28|TRBJ1-1|NA|NA
CASHRTLNTEAFF
TGTGCCAGCCACAGGACCCTGAACACTGAAGCTTTCTTT
>13|TRBV6-5|TRBJ2-7|TRBD1|NA
CASRWTGSYEQYF
TGTGCCAGCAGATGGACAGGATCCTACGAGCAGTACTTC
>14|TRBV7-8|TRBJ2-7|TRBD2|NA
CASTSRAGGDEQYF
TGTGCCAGCACCAGCCGGGCGGGGGGTGACGAGCAGTACTTC
>13|TRBV7-6|TRBJ1-2|NA|NA
CASSLGGDYGYTF
TGTGCCAGCAGCTTAGGGGGGGACTATGGCTACACCTTC
>16|TRBV18|TRBJ2-6|TRBD2|NA
CASSPSMAGGTGVLTF
TGTGCCAGCTCACCTTCTATGGCGGGGGGAACGGGCGTCCTGACTTTC
>17|TRBV15|TRBJ2-3|NA|NA
CATSRSRPPTWTDTQYF
TGTGCCACCAGCAGGTCCAGGCCTCCGACGTGGACAGATACGCAGTATTTT
>15|TRBV5-1|TRBJ2-7|NA|NA
CASSSSRGAFYEQYF
TGCGCCAGCAGCTCCTCACGGGGGGCCTTCTACGAGCAGTACTTC
>15|TRBV4-1|TRBJ1-6|TRBD1|NA
CASSQLTGMGSPLHF
TGCGCCAGCAGCCAACTGACAGGGATGGGTTCACCCCTCCACTTT
>16|TRBV6-5|TRBJ1-2|NA|few
CASSYSTGVNSYGYTF
TGTGCCAGCAGTTACTCGACTGGTGTTAACTCCTATGGCTACACCTTC
>15|TRBV5-1|TRBJ2-2|NA|NA
CASNPAAPNTGELFF
TGCGCCAGCAACCCAGCGGCCCCGAACACCGGGGAGCTGTTTTTT
>13|TRBV7-9|TRBJ2-7|NA|NA
CASSLQEAYEQYF
TGTGCCAGCAGCTTGCAGGAAGCCTACGAGCAGTACTTC
>13|TRBV18|TRBJ1-1|NA|NA
CASSPSRANEAFF
TGTGCCAGCTCACCGAGCAGGGCTAATGAAGCTTTCTTT
>17|TRBV4-2|TRBJ1-2|NA|NA
CASSWNLREDLNYGYTF
TGTGCCAGCAGCTGGAACCTCCGAGAGGATCTTAACTATGGCTACACCTTC
>14|TRBV28|TRBJ1-2|TRBD1|few
CASSSPQGGRGYTF
TGTGCCAGCAGTTCCCCTCAGGGGGGACGCGGCTACACCTTC
>14|TRBV7-8|TRBJ1-2|NA|once
CASSLGQGLYGYTF
TGTGCCAGCAGCTTAGGTCAGGGCCTGTATGGCTACACCTTC
>15|TRBV3-1/TRBV3-2|TRBJ1-4|NA|few
CASSRNRVGNEKLFF
TGTGCCAGCAGCCGGAACAGGGTGGGCAATGAAAAACTGTTTTTT
>14|TRBV5-1|TRBJ1-1|TRBD1|NA
CASSPLEVEGAAFF
TGCGCCAGCAGCCCTCTAGAAGTTGAGGGGGCAGCTTTCTTT
>16|TRBV6-5|TRBJ1-2|TRBD1|NA
CASSYLASGTGDGYTF
TGTGCCAGCAGTTACTTGGCCTCCGGGACAGGGGATGGCTACACCTTC
>14|TRBV7-6|TRBJ1-1|NA|NA
CASSSTPGVTEAFF
TGTGCCAGCAGCTCCACCCCAGGGGTGACTGAAGCTTTCTTT
>15|TRBV10-3|TRBJ1-2|NA|NA
CAISKDGMSGYGYTF
TGTGCCATCAGCAAAGACGGCATGAGCGGCTATGGCTACACCTTC
>15|TRBV12-5|TRBJ2-1|NA|NA
CASGPPAGSYNEQFF
TGTGCTAGTGGTCCCCCGGCGGGGTCCTACAATGAGCAGTTCTTC
>16|TRBV28|TRBJ2-3|TRBD2|NA
CASSFVAGGHWGTQYF
TGTGCCAGCAGTTTCGTGGCGGGGGGGCACTGGGGTACGCAGTATTTT
>14|TRBV7-3|TRBJ1-2|TRBD1|NA
CASSPGQGDYGYTF
TGTGCCAGCAGTCCCGGACAGGGAGACTATGGCTACACCTTC
>13|TRBV23-1|TRBJ1-1|NA|few
CASNLPPHTEAFF
TGCGCCAGCAACCTACCCCCCCACACTGAAGCTTTCTTT
>12|TRBV5-1|TRBJ2-5|NA|NA
CATRDFQETQYF
TGCGCCACCCGGGACTTCCAAGAGACCCAGTACTTC
>13|TRBV6-5|TRBJ2-1|TRBD2|NA
CASSHGGYNEQFF
TGTGCCAGCAGTCACGGGGGGTACAATGAGCAGTTCTTC
>14|TRBV7-2|TRBJ2-5|TRBD1|NA
CASTDRTGRETQYF
TGTGCCAGCACCGACAGGACAGGGAGAGAGACCCAGTACTTC
>16|TRBV20-1|TRBJ1-1|TRBD1|few
CSASRARTGPNTEAFF
TGCAGTGCTAGTCGGGCGCGGACAGGGCCGAACACTGAAGCTTTCTTT
>15|TRBV6-5|TRBJ2-7|NA|NA
CASSYSAGSSYEQYF
TGTGCCAGCAGTTACTCAGCAGGGTCGTCCTACGAGCAGTACTTC
>13|TRBV5-1|TRBJ1-1|NA|NA
CASSPASGRGTFF
TGCGCCAGCAGCCCCGCGTCGGGTAGGGGAACTTTCTTT